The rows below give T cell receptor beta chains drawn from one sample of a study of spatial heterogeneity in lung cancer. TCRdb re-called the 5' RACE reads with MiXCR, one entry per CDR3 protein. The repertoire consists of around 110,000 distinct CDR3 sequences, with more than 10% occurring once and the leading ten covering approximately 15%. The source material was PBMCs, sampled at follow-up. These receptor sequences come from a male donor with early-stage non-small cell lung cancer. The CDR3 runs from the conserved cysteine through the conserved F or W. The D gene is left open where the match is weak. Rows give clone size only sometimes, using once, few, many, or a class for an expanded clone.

TGTGCCAGCAGGGTAGCGGGGGGGCAAAATGAGCAGTTCTTC CASRVAGGQNEQFF TRBV27 . TRBJ2-1 TRBD2
TGCGCCAGCAGACAAACAGTAATCGGTGAAAAACTGTTTTTT CASRQTVIGEKLFF TRBV4-1 . TRBJ1-4 .
TGCGCCAGCAGCCGGGGTCCGCTAGCGGACACAGATACGCAGTATTTT CASSRGPLADTDTQYF TRBV4-1 many TRBJ2-3 TRBD2
TGTGCCAGCAGTGAAGCTGGGGGGAGGAACACTGAAGCTTTCTTT CASSEAGGRNTEAFF TRBV2 . TRBJ1-1 .
TGTGCCAGCAGCTTAGGCGACAGGTGCTCCTACGAGCAGTACTTC CASSLGDRCSYEQYF TRBV7-2 few TRBJ2-7 .
TGCAGTGCTAGAGATCTAGCGGGGGGATCCTACAATGAGCAGTTCTTC CSARDLAGGSYNEQFF TRBV20-1 few TRBJ2-1 TRBD2
TGCGCCAGCAGGATGGGCACTGAGGACTATGGCTACACCTTC CASRMGTEDYGYTF TRBV5-1 many TRBJ1-2 .
TGTGCCAGCAGCCCAGCGGGGACTAGCAATGAGCAGTTCTTC CASSPAGTSNEQFF TRBV9 . TRBJ2-1 TRBD2
TGCGCCAGCAGCTTGGACAGGGCGTGGTATGGCTACACCTTC CASSLDRAWYGYTF TRBV5-1 . TRBJ1-2 .
TGTGCCAGCAGCCAAGAACGGCGGGTTAATGAAAAACTGTTTTTT CASSQERRVNEKLFF TRBV4-2 many TRBJ1-4 .
TGTGCCAGCAGTGAGGGGCCGTACAATGAGCAGTTCTTC CASSEGPYNEQFF TRBV2 few TRBJ2-1 .
TGCGCCAGCAGCCACCCCCAAGGGCCCTCGCTGCTCGGCGGCTACACCTTC CASSHPQGPSLLGGYTF TRBV4-1 few TRBJ1-2 .
TGTGCCACCAGGTCCGGAGGGCGAGGGAACACCGGGGAGCTGTTTTTT CATRSGGRGNTGELFF TRBV24-1 many TRBJ2-2 .
TGTGCCAGCAGCCTAAAGGGACAGGGGGCCTCCTACGAGCAGTACTTC CASSLKGQGASYEQYF TRBV13 . TRBJ2-7 TRBD1
TGTGACAGCAGTTACTCGGTGCAGGGGTTTAACTATGGCTACACCTTC CDSSYSVQGFNYGYTF TRBV6-5 . TRBJ1-2 .
TGCGCCAGCAGCTTGGGTACAACTAATGAAAAACTGTTTTTT CASSLGTTNEKLFF TRBV5-1 . TRBJ1-4 .
TGTGCCAGCAGCCGAGGACAGGGGTCCTACAATGAGCAGTTCTTC CASSRGQGSYNEQFF TRBV7-2 few TRBJ2-1 TRBD1
TGCGCCAGCAGCCAGGGACTGATTAATGAAAAACTGTTTTTT CASSQGLINEKLFF TRBV4-1 . TRBJ1-4 .
TGTGCCAGCAGCCCCAACAACAGGGTTTCCTACGAGCAGTACTTC CASSPNNRVSYEQYF TRBV2 few TRBJ2-7 .
TGTGCCAGCAGGGGGGATGTATACGAGCAGTACTTC CASRGDVYEQYF TRBV28 . TRBJ2-7 .
TGCAGTGCTAGCATCTTTAGCAGCACAGATACGCAGTATTTT CSASIFSSTDTQYF TRBV20-1 many TRBJ2-3 .
TGTGCCAGCAGCTTAGGGTACAGGGGCTTAAATTCACCCCTCCACTTT CASSLGYRGLNSPLHF TRBV7-2 . TRBJ1-6 TRBD1
TGTGCCAGCAGTTTGCTATCCCAGACTAATGAAAAACTGTTTTTT CASSLLSQTNEKLFF TRBV12-3/TRBV12-4 few TRBJ1-4 .
TGTGCCAGCAGTGAAGGGACAGGGAACACTGAAGCTTTCTTT CASSEGTGNTEAFF TRBV2 . TRBJ1-1 TRBD1
TGTGCTAGTGGTCCAGGGACTAGCGGTTACAATGAGCAGTTCTTC CASGPGTSGYNEQFF TRBV12-5 few TRBJ2-1 TRBD2
TGTGCCAGCGCTCTCATTCGAACTAGCGGGGGATGGGGTGCAAACACAGATACGCAGTATTTT CASALIRTSGGWGANTDTQYF TRBV7-9 . TRBJ2-3 TRBD2
TGCGCCAGCAGCCTCCGGTCGGTAGGAACTAATGAAAAACTGTTTTTT CASSLRSVGTNEKLFF TRBV4-1 many TRBJ1-4 .
TGTGCCAGCATCGGGACAGCCTCGGTTTGGCCCCTCCACTTT CASIGTASVWPLHF TRBV28 few TRBJ1-6 TRBD1
TGCGCCAGCAGCTCCGGGGGCCATGTCCTGCAAGAGACCCAGTACTTC CASSSGGHVLQETQYF TRBV5-1 . TRBJ2-5 .
TGTGCCAGCAGTGTAATAGCGGGGGAAACGGAGCAGTTCTTC CASSVIAGETEQFF TRBV27 many TRBJ2-1 TRBD2
TGTGCCAGCAGTTACTTGGTCCTCGACGGGGCCAACGTCCTGACTTTC CASSYLVLDGANVLTF TRBV6-6 many TRBJ2-6 .
TGTGCCTGGAGTGACTCCCCTAGCGGGGGGGCCCTAGGCACAGATACGCAGTATTTT CAWSDSPSGGALGTDTQYF TRBV30 many TRBJ2-3 TRBD2
TGCGCCAGCAGCTTGGACAGGGGTTGGTCACCCCTCCACTTT CASSLDRGWSPLHF TRBV5-1 few TRBJ1-6 TRBD1
TGTGCCAGCAGTTTCGCCTCTGGAAACACCATATATTTT CASSFASGNTIYF TRBV28 many TRBJ1-3 .
TGCAGCGTTGAAGCCCCGGGGACGGAAGCTGGGGCCAACGTCCTGACTTTC CSVEAPGTEAGANVLTF TRBV29-1 . TRBJ2-6 .
TGTGCCAGCAGCCCGGACCCTATAGCGGGGGGGCCACGGAATGAGCAGTTCTTC CASSPDPIAGGPRNEQFF TRBV7-9 many TRBJ2-1 TRBD2
TGCAGTCTTGTAAGGGGCGGGGCCGGCACAGATACGCAGTATTTT CSLVRGGAGTDTQYF TRBV20-1 few TRBJ2-3 .
TGTGCCAGCAGTCTTCACGGGGGGGAAAAGTCCTACGAGCAGTACTTC CASSLHGGEKSYEQYF TRBV6-2/TRBV6-3 . TRBJ2-7 TRBD2
TGCAGTGCTAGGGGACTAGCGGGATCTGGCACAGATACGCAGTATTTT CSARGLAGSGTDTQYF TRBV20-1 . TRBJ2-3 TRBD2
TGTGCCAGCAGTTCACCCGGAGCTGGCTACGAGCAGTACTTC CASSSPGAGYEQYF TRBV6-2/TRBV6-3 few TRBJ2-7 .
TGTGCCATCAGGAGTACAGGGGAGGATTCACCCCTCCACTTT CAIRSTGEDSPLHF TRBV10-3 . TRBJ1-6 TRBD1
TGCAGTGCTGTTATAGGGGTCTATGGCTACACCTTC CSAVIGVYGYTF TRBV20-1 many TRBJ1-2 .
TGCAGCGTGGGCGGGGGGTCGACCTACGAGCAGTACTTC CSVGGGSTYEQYF TRBV29-1 many TRBJ2-7 TRBD2
TGTGCCAGCAGTTCGAACAGAGACGCAGATACGCAGTATTTT CASSSNRDADTQYF TRBV12-3/TRBV12-4 many TRBJ2-3 .
TGTGCCAGCAGCCAATGGTCCAGTCGTAATGAAAAACTGTTTTTT CASSQWSSRNEKLFF TRBV7-9 many TRBJ1-4 .
TGTGCCAGCAGCTCCCAACAGTCCACTGAAGCTTTCTTT CASSSQQSTEAFF TRBV11-2 many TRBJ1-1 .
TGCGCCAGCAGCTTGGACCCGGAGTACTATGGCTACACCTTC CASSLDPEYYGYTF TRBV5-1 many TRBJ1-2 .
TGTGCCAGCAGCAAGGGCAGGGGGCGCGCCACCGCCTACGAGCAGTACTTC CASSKGRGRATAYEQYF TRBV21-1 few TRBJ2-7 .
TGTGCCAGCAGCCAAGAAAGACTTAATTCACCCCTCCACTTT CASSQERLNSPLHF TRBV4-2 many TRBJ1-6 .
TGCGCCAGCAGCTTGGCAATGGGGAACTACAATGAGCAGTTCTTC CASSLAMGNYNEQFF TRBV5-1 . TRBJ2-1 .
TGTGCCAGCAAAATCCAGGGTGCGAATTCACCCCTCCACTTT CASKIQGANSPLHF TRBV6-5 . TRBJ1-6 .
TGTGCCAGCAGCTTGGACCGGGCCTGGCAGTACTTC CASSLDRAWQYF TRBV5-6 . TRBJ2-7 .
TGTGCCAGCAGTAAGATGACAGACCTTAGTGAGCAGTTCTTC CASSKMTDLSEQFF TRBV6-1 many TRBJ2-1 .
TGTGCCAGCAGCTGGGGACAGGCGAACACCGGGGAGCTGTTTTTT CASSWGQANTGELFF TRBV11-2 . TRBJ2-2 TRBD1
TGTGCCAGCAGCTTTGGACAGGGAACCTACGAGCAGTACTTC CASSFGQGTYEQYF TRBV5-5 . TRBJ2-7 TRBD1
TGTGCCAGCAGCCAAGCTACGGGGGGTTTCGGTAATGAAAAACTGTTTTTT CASSQATGGFGNEKLFF TRBV4-2 . TRBJ1-4 .
TGCAGTGCTCGAGCCGGGACAGGGAGTAACACTGAAGCTTTCTTT CSARAGTGSNTEAFF TRBV20-1 few TRBJ1-1 TRBD1